This T cell receptor beta chain was observed in a study of CD8 T cells in ankylosing spondylitis. From the 5' RACE reads, TCRdb called clonotypes with MiXCR, one entry per CDR3 protein. The sample includes about 340,000 distinct CDR3 sequences, about 15% of them seen just once. General study findings and limits: The clones that were linked to disease were reported to be significantly enriched in matched synovial fluid samples from ankylosing spondylitis patients. The study identified a TCR beta motif of several highly homologous variants that appeared characteristic of ankylosing spondylitis blood. Past studies reported some motif variants in reactive arthritis synovial fluid and blood.

To note about this clonotype: No antigen is known for it.

The length of the CDR3 is 13 residues. The source material was blood, either unsorted or a sorted T cell fraction (not recorded which). This sequence joins TRBV21-1 and TRBJ2-2. TRBV21-1 is a recognized pseudogene. The clonotype originates from a male donor with ankylosing spondylitis or in good health (not recorded which). The CDR3 region is CASRGRYTGELFF. CDR3 nucleotide sequence: TGTGCCAGCAGGGGCAGATACACCGGGGAGCTGTTTTTT.